This T cell receptor beta chain originates from a study of beta chain features in type 1 diabetes. This clone was counted between two and nine times. Its antigen is undetermined. The J segment lost 3 bases and the V segment lost 3 bases, leaving 5 bases of the junction unmatched. Germline CDR1 SGHNT, CDR2 YYREEE (reference sequence). This CDR3 is 15 amino acids long. General study points: PCR might preferentially amplify shorter templates, equally in patients and controls. Any HLA-type effect on TCRB rearrangement remained unresolved here.

Expressed TCRB transcripts were sequenced because the entire RNA isolate underwent reverse transcription. Sequencing was performed with immunoSEQ multiplex PCR; in TCRdb, only in-frame clones are kept and a portion is missing. Of about 150,000 clones listed, about 8.1% are singletons. Sequencing was performed on central memory CD4+ T cells from blood. The TCR sequence derives from a man aged 18 to 29 in good health. The chain joins TRBV5-4 to TRBJ1-4, with 7 positions matching TRBD1. DNA for the CDR3: TGTGCCAGCAGCTCGAGGACAGGTTCTAATGAAAAACTGTTTTTT. Translating gives CASSSRTGSNEKLFF. Based on the CDR3 plus reference TRBV5-4 and TRBJ1-4, the full variable domain is ETGVTQSPTHLIKTRGQQVTLRCSSQSGHNTVSWYQQALGQGPQFIFQYYREEENGRGNFPPRFSGLQFPNYSSELNVNALELDDSALYLCASSSRTGSNEKLFFGSGTQLSVL.